This is a list of T cell receptor beta chains from one sample in a study of T cell clones after liver transplantation. Profiling relied on immunoSEQ multiplex PCR, and the TCRdb table lists in-frame clones only, not all of them. The table has some 80,000 clones, 84% seen once; the top ten hold less than 2.5%. The source material was CD4+ T cells from blood, sampled less than 50 months after liver transplant. The origin of the receptors is a human patient who received a liver transplant. Some T cells may have originated in the graft donor. Each CDR3 is given with its conserved first and last residue. D genes are given only for firm matches. Not all rows give a size; the values are once, few, many and, for expanded clones, a class.

TRBJ2-7,TRBV10-3,NA,NA,CAISESERSSYEQYF,TGTGCCATCAGTGAATCAGAAAGGAGCTCCTACGAGCAGTACTTC
TRBJ1-1,TRBV7-2,NA,NA,CASSVVGGAFF,TGTGCCAGCAGCGTCGTGGGTGGAGCTTTCTTT
TRBJ2-7,TRBV6-5,NA,NA,CASIITPF,TGTGCCAGCATTATAACCCCCTTC
TRBJ2-3,TRBV19,NA,NA,CASSSGSTDTQYF,TGTGCCAGTAGTAGCGGGTCCACAGATACGCAGTATTTT
TRBJ2-4,TRBV7-2,NA,NA,CASTSAGAAKNIQYF,TGTGCCAGCACCTCCGCGGGGGCGGCCAAAAACATTCAGTACTTC
TRBJ2-7,TRBV18,NA,TRBD2,CASSPQLAGDAGYEQYF,TGTGCCAGCTCACCCCAACTAGCGGGAGATGCGGGCTACGAGCAGTACTTC
TRBJ2-3,TRBV6-1,NA,NA,CASTDATDTQYF,TGTGCCAGCACTGACGCCACAGATACGCAGTATTTT
TRBJ1-3,TRBV7-2,NA,NA,CASSLGGESGNTIYF,TGTGCCAGCAGCTTAGGGGGGGAATCTGGAAACACCATATATTTT
TRBJ2-3,TRBV4-3,NA,TRBD2,CASSLLTPTSGGDTQYF,TGCGCCAGCAGCCTTCTCACCCCTACTAGCGGGGGGGATACGCAGTATTTT
TRBJ2-3,TRBV5-4,few,NA,CASSPVSASGTDTQYF,TGTGCCAGCAGCCCCGTGAGTGCGTCGGGCACAGATACGCAGTATTTT
TRBJ1-2,TRBV5-6,NA,TRBD1,CASSLAWDRGPNYGYTF,TGTGCCAGCAGCTTGGCGTGGGACAGGGGGCCGAACTATGGCTACACCTTC
TRBJ2-7,TRBV5-5,NA,NA,CASSLVKGSFDEQYF,TGTGCCAGCAGCTTGGTAAAGGGGAGCTTCGACGAGCAGTACTTC
TRBJ2-3,TRBV7-6,NA,NA,CASSLVPTGGSWDF,TGTGCCAGCAGCTTAGTCCCGACAGGAGGTTCTTGGGATTTT
TRBJ2-5,TRBV6-1,NA,NA,CASRTIPRDQETQYF,TGTGCCAGCAGAACAATTCCGCGGGACCAAGAGACCCAGTACTTC
TRBJ1-5,TRBV4-2,NA,NA,CASSQDSGRPQHF,TGTGCCAGCAGCCAAGATTCCGGAAGGCCCCAGCATTTT
TRBJ2-2,TRBV4-3,NA,NA,CASSQEGRPTTGELFF,TGCGCCAGCAGCCAAGAAGGGAGGCCCACCACCGGGGAGCTGTTTTTT
TRBJ2-7,TRBV29-1,once,TRBD1,CSVGDRVSIEQYF,TGCAGCGTCGGGGACAGGGTGTCGATCGAGCAGTACTTC
TRBJ2-7,TRBV5-1,NA,TRBD1,CASSSRLYSPDRAYEQYF,TGCGCCAGCAGCTCCCGATTATATTCCCCGGACAGGGCTTACGAGCAGTACTTC